A selection of T cell receptor beta chains follows, all from one sample in a study of human T cells and chemical hapten exposure. TCRdb independently ran MiXCR on the RACE reads; one entry per CDR3 protein. The sample records more than 300,000 distinct CDR3 sequences, around 5.5% being singletons. The starting material was whole blood, obtained in connection with sensitization to the hapten diphenylcyclopropenone (DPC). The receptor set was obtained from a woman in her late teens or twenties with alopecia areata. Some clones in this sample may be carry-over from other donors' samples. CDR3s include the opening cysteine and the closing phenylalanine or tryptophan.

CDR3: CATSDLRQSSGNTIYF
J: TRBJ1-3
V: TRBV24-1

CDR3: CASSFREIDSNQPQHF
J: TRBJ1-5
V: TRBV12-3/TRBV12-4

CDR3: CASGWDLSGIDLYNEQFF
J: TRBJ2-1
V: TRBV12-5

CDR3: CSVDRGRNTEAFF
J: TRBJ1-1
V: TRBV29-1

CDR3: CASSKQGYGELFF
J: TRBJ2-2
V: TRBV7-3

CDR3: CASSVAGEGAEAFF
J: TRBJ1-1
V: TRBV2

CDR3: CASSLDRIHRLNTEAFF
J: TRBJ1-1
V: TRBV11-2

CDR3: CASRETGGGPEAFF
J: TRBJ1-1
V: TRBV27

CDR3: CASSWDGALIRDNSPLHF
J: TRBJ1-6
V: TRBV6-6

CDR3: CASSQDRRRRDEQFF
J: TRBJ2-1
V: TRBV4-3

CDR3: CATSRSGQNTEAFF
J: TRBJ1-1
V: TRBV15

CDR3: CASSLDTDSYEQYF
J: TRBJ2-7
V: TRBV5-1

CDR3: CASSSTGGGKPLLGRPGNTIYF
J: TRBJ1-3
V: TRBV7-6

CDR3: CASSLPASWEQYF
J: TRBJ2-7
V: TRBV12-3/TRBV12-4

CDR3: CASSRLPGQLHNEQFF
J: TRBJ2-1
V: TRBV12-3/TRBV12-4

CDR3: CATSESGTGGYGYTF
J: TRBJ1-2
V: TRBV24-1

CDR3: CASRAGAYEQYF
J: TRBJ2-7
V: TRBV6-2/TRBV6-3